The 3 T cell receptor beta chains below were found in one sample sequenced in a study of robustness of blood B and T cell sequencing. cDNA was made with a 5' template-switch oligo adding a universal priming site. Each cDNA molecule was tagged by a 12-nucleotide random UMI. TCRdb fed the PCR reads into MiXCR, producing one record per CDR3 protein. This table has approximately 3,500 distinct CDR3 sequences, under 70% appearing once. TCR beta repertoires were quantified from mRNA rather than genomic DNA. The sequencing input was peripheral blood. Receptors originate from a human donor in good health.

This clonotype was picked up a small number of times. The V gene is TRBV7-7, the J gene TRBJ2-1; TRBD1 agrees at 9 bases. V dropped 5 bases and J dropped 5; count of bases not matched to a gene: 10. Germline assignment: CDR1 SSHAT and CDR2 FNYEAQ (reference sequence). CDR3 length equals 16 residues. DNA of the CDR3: TGTGCCAGCAGCCGAGGACAGGGGATTATAGACAATGAGCAGTTCTTC. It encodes CASSRGQGIIDNEQFF.

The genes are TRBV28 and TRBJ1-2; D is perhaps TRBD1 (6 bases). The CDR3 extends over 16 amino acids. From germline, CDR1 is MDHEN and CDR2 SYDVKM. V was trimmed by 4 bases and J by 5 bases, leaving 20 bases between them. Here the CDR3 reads CASSSARGDLRYGYTF. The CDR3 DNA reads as TGTGCCAGCAGTTCCGCCAGGGGCGACCTCCGGTATGGCTACACCTTC.

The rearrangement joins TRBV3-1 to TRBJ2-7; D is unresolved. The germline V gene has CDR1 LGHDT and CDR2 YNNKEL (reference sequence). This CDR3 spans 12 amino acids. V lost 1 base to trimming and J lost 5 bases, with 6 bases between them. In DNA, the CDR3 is TGTGCCAGCAGCCAAGCCAGGCACGAGCAGTACTTC. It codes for CASSQARHEQYF.